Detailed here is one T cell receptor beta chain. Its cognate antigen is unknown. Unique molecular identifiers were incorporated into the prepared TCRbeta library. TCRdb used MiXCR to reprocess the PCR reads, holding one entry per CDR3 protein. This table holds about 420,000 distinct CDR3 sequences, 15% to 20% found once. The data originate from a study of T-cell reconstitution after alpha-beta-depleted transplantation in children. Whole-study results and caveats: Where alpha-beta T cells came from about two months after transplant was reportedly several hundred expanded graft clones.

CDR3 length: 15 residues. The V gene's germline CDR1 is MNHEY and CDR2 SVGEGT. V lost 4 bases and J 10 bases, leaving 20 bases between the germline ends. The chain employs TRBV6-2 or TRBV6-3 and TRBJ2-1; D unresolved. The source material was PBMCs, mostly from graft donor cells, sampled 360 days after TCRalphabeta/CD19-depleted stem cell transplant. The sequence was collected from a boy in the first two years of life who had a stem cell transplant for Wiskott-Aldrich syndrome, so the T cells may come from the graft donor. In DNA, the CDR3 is TGTGCCAGCAGTTTCCACCCCCCGTACCTTTACGAGCAGTTCTTC. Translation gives CASSFHPPYLYEQFF.